The clone carrying this TCR beta chain came up a few times. This sample was included in a study of T-cell reconstitution after alpha-beta-depleted transplantation in children. Preparing the TCRbeta library involved the use of unique molecular identifiers. TCRdb re-derived calls from the PCR reads in MiXCR, one entry per CDR3 protein. The sample holds under 250,000 distinct CDR3 sequences, about 15% seen once. Trimming cost V 7 bases and J 4 bases; bases outside gene matches: 10. The CDR3 has 14 residues. Germline lookup yields CDR1 DFQATT and CDR2 SNEGSKA (reference sequence). This chain uses TRBV20-1 with TRBJ2-5; 9 positions match TRBD2. The receptor was derived from a male patient between 2 and 10 years old who had a stem cell transplant for acute lymphoblastic leukemia, so the T cells may come from the graft donor. The sample was PBMCs, mostly from graft donor cells, taken 360 days after TCRalphabeta/CD19-depleted stem cell transplant. Written as DNA, the CDR3 is TGCAGTGTCCTGACGACTAGCGGCCCAGAGACCCAGTACTTC. It specifies CSVLTTSGPETQYF.